Following are 26 T cell receptor beta chains from one sample sequenced in a study of cytomegalovirus exposure and HLA in healthy donors (dated by TCRdb to 2016 to 2017). Library method: the immunoSEQ multiplex PCR assay. A mixture of 60 forward primers for TCR Vbeta segments and 13 reverse primers for TCR Jbeta segments was used in the multiplex PCR. TCRdb mirrors the immuneACCESS table, restricted to in-frame sequences. Some clones are absent from its copies; in checked studies, under half trace to an unresolved V gene, and the reason for the others is unknown. The table held for this sample gives some 150,000 clones. Approximately 0.8% of the sample goes to the ten largest clones. Sample: PBMCs. The receptors originated from a woman under 30 in good health and CMV-seropositive.

The J gene is TRBJ2-1, the V gene TRBV7-9, with 7 bases matching TRBD2. In germline, CDR1 is SEHNR, CDR2 FQNEAQ (reference sequence). The CDR3 is made up of 16 amino acids. V gave up 5 bases and J gave up 3 bases; unmatched junction bases: 10. DNA for the CDR3: TGTGCCAGCAGCAGTAGCGGGCCCGCGGGCTACAATGAGCAGTTCTTC. This codes for CASSSSGPAGYNEQFF. The whole variable domain, filled in from reference TRBV7-9 and TRBJ2-1, reads DTGVSQNPRHKITKRGQNVTFRCDPISEHNRLYWYRQTLGQGPEFLTYFQNEAQLEKSRLLSDRFSAERPKGSFSTLEIQRTEQGDSAMYLCASSSSGPAGYNEQFFGPGTRLTVL.

The chain links TRBV27 to TRBJ1-2; 7 bases line up with TRBD1. The J segment lost 2 bases and the V segment lost 6 bases, leaving 12 bases of the junction unmatched. The CDR3 consists of 16 residues. Per the germline V gene, CDR1 is MNHEY and CDR2 is SMNVEV (reference sequence). The CDR3 sequence is CASRRTGLPLNYGYTF. The DNA of the CDR3 is TGTGCCAGCAGGAGGACAGGCCTCCCGTTGAACTATGGCTACACCTTC.

The chain has TRBV4-3 and TRBJ1-6, with 7 bases identical to TRBD1. CDR3 size: 15 residues. Germline V gene sequence: CDR1 LGHNA, CDR2 YSLEER. The junction had 4 bases not matched to a gene; V was cut back by 0 bases and J by 8 bases. The CDR3 loop is CASSQDVQGYSPLHF. CDR3 sequence (DNA): TGCGCCAGCAGCCAAGATGTACAGGGGTATTCACCCCTCCACTTT.

This chain links TRBV6-6 with TRBJ2-7; 14 nucleotides match TRBD2. The CDR3 consists of 16 residues. Germline values: CDR1 MNHNY, CDR2 SVGAGI (reference sequence). V shed 6 bases and J 6 bases; nucleotides not matched to a gene: 10. In DNA form, the CDR3 reads TGTGCCAGCAGCCTGGGACTAGCGGGAGAAGAGCGCGAGCAGTACTTC. It codes for CASSLGLAGEEREQYF.

The J gene is TRBJ2-1, the V gene TRBV10-3, with 9 bases fitting TRBD2. The CDR3 sequence is 14 residues long. The V segment lost 4 bases and the J segment 7 bases; nucleotides outside the gene matches: 5. Looked up from germline, CDR1 is ENHRY and CDR2 is SYGVKD. This CDR3 reads CAISAGGGVNEQFF. CDR3 DNA sequence: TGTGCCATCAGTGCCGGCGGGGGGGTTAATGAGCAGTTCTTC.

The gene calls are TRBV7-2 and TRBJ2-7; possibly TRBD2 for D (5 bases). The CDR3 extends over 13 amino acids. Trimming took off 5 bases at V and 1 base at J, with 9 bases between the two ends. Germline loops: CDR1 SGHTA, CDR2 FQGNSA. The CDR3 sequence is CASSLDWSYEQYF. DNA of the CDR3: TGTGCCAGCAGCCTGGACTGGTCCTACGAGCAGTACTTC.

The CDR3 DNA reads as TGTGCCAGCAGTGAAAATAGCGTTCTCTCCTACGAGCAGTACTTC. Translated: CASSENSVLSYEQYF. The chain links TRBV2 to TRBJ2-7; D possibly corresponds to TRBD2 (5 bases). CDR1 is SNHLY, CDR2 FYNNEI, per germline. Trimming removed 2 bases at V and 0 bases at J, with 11 bases between. This CDR3 has 15 amino acids.

The J gene is TRBJ2-1, the V gene TRBV4-3; 8 nucleotides line up with TRBD2. Germline CDR1 reads LGHNA; CDR2 reads YSLEER. The CDR3 consists of 19 residues. Trimming took 1 base from V and 0 from J; bases not matched to a gene: 11. The CDR3 reads CASSQGWAGGQSSYNEQFF. In DNA, the CDR3 is TGCGCCAGCAGCCAAGGATGGGCGGGGGGCCAGAGCTCCTACAATGAGCAGTTCTTC.

V usage is TRBV7-3 and J usage is TRBJ2-1; 8 bases are shared with TRBD2. Germline CDR1 is SGHTA and CDR2 is FQGTGA. The CDR3 consists of 15 residues. Losses at the gene ends were 3 bases for V and 7 bases for J; bases not matched to a gene: 8. CDR3 in amino acids: CASSLVGGANNEQFF. CDR3 bases: TGTGCCAGCAGCTTGGTCGGGGGGGCCAATAATGAGCAGTTCTTC.

The V gene is TRBV30, the J gene TRBJ1-1; 7 nucleotides line up with TRBD1. With V trimmed by 0 bases and J by 4 bases, 5 bases remained unmatched. This CDR3 is 14 amino acids long. From germline, CDR1 is GTSNPN and CDR2 SVGIG (reference sequence). Here the CDR3 reads CAWSVKGASTEAFF. CDR3 DNA sequence: TGTGCCTGGAGTGTAAAGGGGGCGAGCACTGAAGCTTTCTTT.

The chain employs TRBV19 and TRBJ1-1; the D is unclear. CDR1 and CDR2 from the germline V gene are LNHDA and SQIVND (reference sequence). The CDR3 spans 14 residues. Deletions cut 6 bases from V and 0 bases from J, with 11 bases between. CDR3: CASRGRRLNTEAFF. CDR3 DNA: TGTGCCAGTAGGGGCCGGCGTTTGAACACTGAAGCTTTCTTT.

This rearrangement joins TRBV6-6 to TRBJ2-2; the match to TRBD2 covers 7 bases. The germline gives CDR1 MNHNY, CDR2 SVGAGI (reference sequence). The CDR3 has 12 residues. Trimming took 9 bases from V and 6 from J; bases not matched to a gene: 4. The CDR3 sequence is CASEAGAGELFF. CDR3 DNA sequence: TGTGCCAGTGAGGCGGGAGCCGGGGAGCTGTTTTTT.

The chain's CDR3 is CASSPQGEGNQPQHF. The DNA for the CDR3 is TGTGCCAGCAGCCCACAGGGAGAGGGCAATCAGCCCCAGCATTTT. The rearrangement links TRBV5-6 to TRBJ1-5, with D perhaps matching TRBD1 (6 bases). The length of the CDR3 is 15 residues. V was cut by 4 bases and J by 2 bases, with 13 bases left in between. Germline CDR1 and CDR2: SGHDT and YYEEEE.

The chain uses TRBV6-1 and TRBJ2-5; D remains ambiguous. V was pared by 3 bases and J by 0 bases, with 8 bases between. Germline V gives CDR1 MNHNS, CDR2 SASEGT. The CDR3 spans 14 residues. The CDR3 DNA reads TGTGCCAGCAGTGACAAAGCGTACCAAGAGACCCAGTACTTC. It translates to CASSDKAYQETQYF.

The CDR3 sequence is CASSVQDRAYEQYF. CDR3 nucleotides: TGTGCCAGCAGCGTCCAAGACAGAGCCTACGAGCAGTACTTC. V usage is TRBV11-3 and J usage is TRBJ2-7, with D perhaps matching TRBD1 (5 bases). The germline CDR1 and CDR2 sequences are SGHNT and YENEEA. The CDR3 runs to 14 residues. Trimming removed 5 bases at V and 2 bases at J, with 13 bases between. The complete variable domain, with remaining parts taken from reference TRBV11-3 and TRBJ2-7, reads EAGVVQSPRYKIIEKKQPVAFWCNPISGHNTLYWYLQNLGQGPELLIRYENEEAVDDSQLPKDRFSAERLKGVDSTLKIQPAELGDSAVYLCASSVQDRAYEQYFGPGTRLTVT.

The chain combines TRBV15 with TRBJ2-1; 12 bases align to TRBD2. V was pared by 0 bases and J by 10 bases, with 13 bases of the junction left unmatched. The CDR3 sequence is 18 residues long. CDR1 and CDR2 from the germline V gene are LNHNV and YYDKDF (reference sequence). CDR3 sequence reads: CATSRDRGLAGSPMEQFF. As DNA, the CDR3 is TGTGCCACCAGCAGAGATCGAGGACTAGCGGGGTCTCCAATGGAGCAGTTCTTC.

This chain uses TRBV30 with TRBJ1-1; 8 bases are a match to TRBD1. CDR1 is GTSNPN and CDR2 is SVGIG in the germline V gene (reference sequence). The CDR3 covers 14 residues. Trimming at V came to 0 bases and at J to 5 bases, leaving 5 bases not matched to a gene. CDR3: CAWSVLQGGTEAFF. In nucleotides, the CDR3 is TGTGCCTGGAGTGTATTACAGGGGGGGACTGAAGCTTTCTTT. The whole variable domain, filled in from reference TRBV30 and TRBJ1-1, reads SQTIHQWPATLVQPVGSPLSLECTVEGTSNPNLYWYRQAAGRGLQLLFYSVGIGQISSEVPQNLSASRPQDRQFILSSKKLLLSDSGFYLCAWSVLQGGTEAFFGQGTRLTVV.

The V gene is TRBV30, the J gene TRBJ1-2; 7 bases are a match to TRBD1. V lost 1 base and J lost 8; bases outside the gene matches: 4. CDR3 size: 12 residues. In germline, CDR1 is GTSNPN, CDR2 SVGIG (reference sequence). CDR3: CAWSEQGPGYTF. In nucleotides, the CDR3 is TGTGCCTGGAGTGAACAGGGGCCGGGCTACACCTTC.

As DNA, the CDR3 is TGTGCCATCGCACAAACACAGAACACTGAAGCTTTCTTT. It codes for CAIAQTQNTEAFF. The J gene is TRBJ1-1, the V gene TRBV10-3; D gene uncertain. Germline V gene data show CDR1 as ENHRY and CDR2 as SYGVKD. This CDR3 is 13 amino acids long. V was pared by 8 bases and J by 1 base, with 11 bases between.

V and J are TRBV5-8 and TRBJ2-7, with D uncertain. Trimming cost V 1 base and J 0 bases, with 8 bases left between them. The CDR3 runs 14 residues. CDR1 is SGHTS and CDR2 is YDEGEE in the germline V gene. CDR3 nucleotides: TGTGCCAGCAGCTTGAAACATCGCTCCTACGAGCAGTACTTC. The encoded protein is CASSLKHRSYEQYF.

The chain joins TRBV6-1 to TRBJ1-4; a possible D gene is TRBD1 (5 bases). Germline assignment: CDR1 MNHNS and CDR2 SASEGT. CDR3 size: 15 residues. Trimming took off 6 bases at V and 3 bases at J, with 14 bases between the two ends. CDR3 DNA: TGTGCCAGCAGGGGGGGGAGTACCCCTAATGAAAAACTGTTTTTT. It yields the protein CASRGGSTPNEKLFF.

The chain uses TRBV5-8 and TRBJ1-6; perhaps TRBD1 as D (5 bases). V shed 0 bases and J shed 10 bases, with 11 bases lying between them. The germline V gene has CDR1 SGHTS and CDR2 YDEGEE. The CDR3 is made up of 14 amino acids. DNA for the CDR3: TGTGCCAGCAGCTTGGGGGCAGGGCCCTCACCCCTCCACTTT. Its protein product is CASSLGAGPSPLHF. The full variable domain, rest sourced from reference TRBV5-8 and TRBJ1-6, is EAGVTQSPTHLIKTRGQQATLRCSPISGHTSVYWYQQALGLGLQFLLWYDEGEERNRGNFPPRFSGRQFPNYSSELNVNALELEDSALYLCASSLGAGPSPLHFGNGTRLTVT.

V is TRBV14 and J is TRBJ2-1, with TRBD1 identical over 9 bases. Losses at the gene ends were 4 bases for V and 7 bases for J; bases not matched to a gene: 11. Germline V gene sequence: CDR1 SGHDN, CDR2 FVKESK. The CDR3 is made up of 16 amino acids. The CDR3 is CASSPLTGGGVNEQFF. CDR3 coding DNA: TGTGCCAGCAGCCCCTTGACAGGGGGGGGTGTGAATGAGCAGTTCTTC. Looking up the rest from reference TRBV14 and TRBJ2-1 gives the full variable domain: EAGVTQFPSHSVIEKGQTVTLRCDPISGHDNLYWYRRVMGKEIKFLLHFVKESKQDESGMPNNRFLAERTGGTYSTLKVQPAELEDSGVYFCASSPLTGGGVNEQFFGPGTRLTVL.

This rearrangement joins TRBV21-1 to TRBJ1-1; the D call in the table, TRBD1, was not verified against the DNA. TRBV21-1 is termed a pseudogene. The CDR3 length is 17 residues. CDR3 protein: CASSKPFGLGQITEAFF. CDR3 bases: TGTGCCAGCAGCAAACCCTTCGGGTTGGGACAGATCACTGAAGCTTTCTTT.

The rearrangement joins TRBV7-9 to TRBJ1-1, with a tentative D call TRBD1 (6 bases). CDR3 length: 14 residues. The V end was cut by 7 bases, the J end by 6 bases, with 18 bases between. The germline CDR1 and CDR2 sequences are SEHNR and FQNEAQ (reference sequence). The CDR3 protein is CASNRRGGAAEAFF. The CDR3 DNA is TGTGCCAGCAACCGGAGGGGGGGTGCCGCTGAAGCTTTCTTT.

J is TRBJ2-3 and V is TRBV7-9; D call uncertain. The CDR3 sequence is 14 residues long. Trimming pared 2 bases from V and 4 bases from J, leaving 10 bases between. In germline, CDR1 is SEHNR, CDR2 FQNEAQ (reference sequence). DNA of the CDR3: TGTGCCAGCAGCTTATTGTACAGTGCAGATACGCAGTATTTT. This codes for CASSLLYSADTQYF.